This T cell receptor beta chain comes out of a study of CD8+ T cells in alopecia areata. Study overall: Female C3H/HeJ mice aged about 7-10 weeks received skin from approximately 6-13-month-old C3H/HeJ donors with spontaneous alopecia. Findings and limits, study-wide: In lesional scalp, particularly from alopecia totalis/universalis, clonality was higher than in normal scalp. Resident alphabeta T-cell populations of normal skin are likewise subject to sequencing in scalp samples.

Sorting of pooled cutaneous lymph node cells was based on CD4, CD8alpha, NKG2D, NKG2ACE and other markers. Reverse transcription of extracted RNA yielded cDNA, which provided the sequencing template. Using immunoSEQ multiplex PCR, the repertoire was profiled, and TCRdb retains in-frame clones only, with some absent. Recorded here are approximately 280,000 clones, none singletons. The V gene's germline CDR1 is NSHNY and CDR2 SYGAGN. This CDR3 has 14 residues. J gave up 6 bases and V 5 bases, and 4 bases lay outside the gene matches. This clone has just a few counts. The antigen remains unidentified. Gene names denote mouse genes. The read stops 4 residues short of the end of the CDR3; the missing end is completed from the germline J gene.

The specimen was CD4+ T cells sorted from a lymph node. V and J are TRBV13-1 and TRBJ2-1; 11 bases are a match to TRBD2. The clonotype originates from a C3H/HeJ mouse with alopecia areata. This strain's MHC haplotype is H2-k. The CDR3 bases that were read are TGTGCCAGCAGAGGGACTGGGGGATTTGCT. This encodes CASRGTGGFA. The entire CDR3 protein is CASRGTGGFAEQFF.